One and the same sample provided the 7 T cell receptor beta chains below, sequenced in a study of Graves' ophthalmopathy and Graves' hyperthyroidism. RNA transcripts provided the template for amplifying TCR beta CDR3 regions. Investigators did first-round RT-PCR with HTBI primers, then second-round multiplex PCR. TCRdb passed the multiplex PCR reads through MiXCR, listing each CDR3 protein once. This table holds approximately 1.2 million distinct CDR3 sequences, about 36% found once. Sequenced input: peripheral blood or thyroid tissue (not recorded which). The source is an adult man with Graves' hyperthyroidism.

The chain couples TRBV20-1 to TRBJ2-5; perhaps TRBD1 as D (6 bases). V was trimmed by 7 bases and J by 5 bases, leaving 11 bases between them. This CDR3 is 11 amino acids long. Per the germline V gene, CDR1 is DFQATT and CDR2 is SNEGSKA (reference sequence). The CDR3 DNA is TGCAGTGACACAGGGAGCGAGACCCAGTACTTC. This codes for CSDTGSETQYF.

In its sample, this clonotype was seen many times. This chain uses TRBV13 with TRBJ2-7; 7 bases match TRBD1. Per the germline V gene, CDR1 is PRHDT and CDR2 is FYEKMQ (reference sequence). The CDR3 loop spans 16 amino acids. Trimming cost V 2 bases and J 2 bases; bases outside gene matches: 9. The CDR3 reads CASSLSQGQRAYEQYF. The DNA for the CDR3 is TGTGCCAGCAGCTTATCCCAGGGACAGAGAGCCTACGAGCAGTACTTC.

CDR3 region: CASSLSGANNQPQHF. The DNA of the CDR3 is TGTGCCAGCAGTTTATCAGGGGCCAACAATCAGCCCCAGCATTTT. The chain has TRBV7-2 and TRBJ1-5; the D gene is possibly TRBD1 (6 bases). V dropped 6 bases and J dropped 3 bases, with 15 bases sitting between them. Germline CDR1 and CDR2: SGHTA and FQGNSA. The CDR3 covers 15 residues.

This clonotype appeared once. The genes are TRBV15 and TRBJ1-1, with D possibly matching TRBD1 (5 bases). V was pared by 3 bases and J by 4 bases, with 6 bases between. This CDR3 has 12 residues. Germline V gives CDR1 LNHNV, CDR2 YYDKDF (reference sequence). In DNA, the CDR3 is TGTGCCACCAGCAGGGGGACCACTGAAGCTTTCTTT. Translated, it gives CATSRGTTEAFF.

In the case of this clonotype: A read error may account for a junction end that differs from germline. This chain connects TRBV7-8 to TRBJ2-7; D is tentatively TRBD1 or TRBD2 (6 bases each). Germline loops: CDR1 SGHVS, CDR2 FQNEAQ. This CDR3 is 16 amino acids long. CDR3 bases: TGCGCCAGCAGCCAAGCGAAGGCGGGACACTTCTACGAGCAGTACTTC. Protein product: CASSQAKAGHFYEQYF.

The chain is built from TRBV19 and TRBJ1-2, with D unclear. The CDR3 is made up of 15 amino acids. Trimming pared 5 bases from V and 4 bases from J, leaving 17 bases between. Germline CDR1 and CDR2: LNHDA and SQIVND (reference sequence). The CDR3 DNA follows: TGTGCCAGTAGTCCTGGAAGCGGCGCCTCCTATGGCTACACCTTC. As protein: CASSPGSGASYGYTF. Filled out from reference TRBV19 and TRBJ1-2, the complete variable domain reads DGGITQSPKYLFRKEGQNVTLSCEQNLNHDAMYWYRQDPGQGLRLIYYSQIVNDFQKGDIAEGYSVSREKKESFPLTVTSAQKNPTAFYLCASSPGSGASYGYTFGSGTRLTVV.

Concerning this clonotype: The conserved final phenylalanine or tryptophan is absent from the CDR3, which likely points to a read error. The rearrangement uses TRBV5-1 and TRBJ2-5; D remains unclear. Germline CDR1 SGHRS, CDR2 YFSETQ. The CDR3 runs to 15 residues. Trimming pared 4 bases from V and 2 bases from J, leaving 15 bases between. CDR3 in amino acids: CASSHSDPLQETQYL. The CDR3 DNA follows: TGCGCCAGCAGCCACTCAGACCCCCTTCAAGAGACCCAGTACCTC.